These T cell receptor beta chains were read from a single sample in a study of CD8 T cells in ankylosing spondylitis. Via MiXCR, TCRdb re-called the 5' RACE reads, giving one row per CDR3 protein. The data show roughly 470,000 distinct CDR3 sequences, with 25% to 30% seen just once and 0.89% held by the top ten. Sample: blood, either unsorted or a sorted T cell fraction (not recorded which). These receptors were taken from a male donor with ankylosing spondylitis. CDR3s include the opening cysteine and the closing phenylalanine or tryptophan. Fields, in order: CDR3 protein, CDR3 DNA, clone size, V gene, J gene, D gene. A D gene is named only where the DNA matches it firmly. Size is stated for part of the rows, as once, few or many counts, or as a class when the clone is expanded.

CDR3 protein: CATSARTSGGHNEQFF; CDR3 DNA: TGTGCCACCAGTGCTCGGACTAGCGGGGGCCATAATGAGCAGTTCTTC; clone size: -; V gene: TRBV24-1; J gene: TRBJ2-1; D gene: TRBD2
CDR3 protein: CATSLGGGDNEQFF; CDR3 DNA: TGTGCCACCAGCCTAGGAGGCGGGGACAATGAGCAGTTCTTC; clone size: -; V gene: TRBV24-1; J gene: TRBJ2-1; D gene: -
CDR3 protein: CASGLADQETQYF; CDR3 DNA: TGTGCCAGCGGGCTAGCGGATCAAGAGACCCAGTACTTC; clone size: few; V gene: TRBV5-5; J gene: TRBJ2-5; D gene: TRBD2
CDR3 protein: CASRSSRSSYNEQFF; CDR3 DNA: TGTGCCAGCAGGTCTAGCCGGAGCTCCTACAATGAGCAGTTCTTC; clone size: few; V gene: TRBV6-1; J gene: TRBJ2-1; D gene: -
CDR3 protein: CASSLSQFSYNEQFF; CDR3 DNA: TGTGCCAGCAGTTTAAGTCAGTTCTCCTACAATGAGCAGTTCTTC; clone size: many; V gene: TRBV12-3/TRBV12-4; J gene: TRBJ2-1; D gene: -
CDR3 protein: CASLRLAGEVGELFF; CDR3 DNA: TGTGCCAGCCTTCGACTAGCGGGAGAGGTCGGGGAGCTGTTTTTT; clone size: few; V gene: TRBV12-3/TRBV12-4; J gene: TRBJ2-2; D gene: TRBD2
CDR3 protein: CASSLSSASYNEQFF; CDR3 DNA: TGTGCCAGCAGTCTATCTAGCGCTTCCTACAATGAGCAGTTCTTC; clone size: many; V gene: TRBV2; J gene: TRBJ2-1; D gene: -
CDR3 protein: CASSRNGLERNEQFF; CDR3 DNA: TGTGCCAGCAGTCGGAATGGACTAGAGCGCAATGAGCAGTTCTTC; clone size: -; V gene: TRBV3-1; J gene: TRBJ2-1; D gene: TRBD2
CDR3 protein: CASSQGSYTGELFF; CDR3 DNA: TGTGCCAGCAGCCAAGGAAGTTACACCGGGGAGCTGTTTTTT; clone size: -; V gene: TRBV4-2; J gene: TRBJ2-2; D gene: -
CDR3 protein: CASSQQGLNNEQFF; CDR3 DNA: TGTGCCAGCAGCCAACAGGGACTTAACAATGAGCAGTTCTTC; clone size: few; V gene: TRBV3-1; J gene: TRBJ2-1; D gene: -
CDR3 protein: CASSITGEMNTEAFF; CDR3 DNA: TGCGCCAGCAGCATAACAGGGGAGATGAACACTGAAGCTTTCTTT; clone size: few; V gene: TRBV5-1; J gene: TRBJ1-1; D gene: TRBD1
CDR3 protein: CASSQGDRGRQKLFF; CDR3 DNA: TGCGCCAGCAGCCAAGGGGACCGAGGGAGGCAAAAACTGTTTTTT; clone size: once; V gene: TRBV4-1; J gene: TRBJ1-4; D gene: -
CDR3 protein: CAISTGTDYGYTF; CDR3 DNA: TGTGCCATCAGTACAGGGACTGACTATGGCTACACCTTC; clone size: many; V gene: TRBV10-3; J gene: TRBJ1-2; D gene: -
CDR3 protein: CASGRGRGNTEAFF; CDR3 DNA: TGTGCCAGCGGTAGGGGGCGGGGGAACACTGAAGCTTTCTTT; clone size: -; V gene: TRBV27; J gene: TRBJ1-1; D gene: TRBD1
CDR3 protein: CAWSAGDGLNTEAFF; CDR3 DNA: TGTGCCTGGAGTGCAGGGGATGGGTTGAACACTGAAGCTTTCTTT; clone size: -; V gene: TRBV30; J gene: TRBJ1-1; D gene: -
CDR3 protein: CASSEDAGANVLTF; CDR3 DNA: TGCGCCAGCAGCGAAGATGCTGGGGCCAACGTCCTGACTTTC; clone size: few; V gene: TRBV5-1; J gene: TRBJ2-6; D gene: -
CDR3 protein: CASSPGLLADEQYF; CDR3 DNA: TGTGCCAGCTCACCAGGCCTATTGGCAGACGAGCAGTACTTC; clone size: -; V gene: TRBV18; J gene: TRBJ2-7; D gene: -
CDR3 protein: CASSRPGSEAFF; CDR3 DNA: TGTGCCAGCAGCCGACCGGGTTCTGAAGCTTTCTTT; clone size: few; V gene: TRBV3-1; J gene: TRBJ1-1; D gene: -
CDR3 protein: CASSPLRPSGANVLTF; CDR3 DNA: TGTGCCAGCAGCCCCCTGCGCCCCTCTGGGGCCAACGTCCTGACTTTC; clone size: few; V gene: TRBV5-6; J gene: TRBJ2-6; D gene: -
CDR3 protein: CASSLGRGSSYNEQFF; CDR3 DNA: TGCGCCAGCAGCTTGGGACGGGGGAGCTCCTACAATGAGCAGTTCTTC; clone size: many; V gene: TRBV5-1; J gene: TRBJ2-1; D gene: -
CDR3 protein: CASGPTGYNEQFF; CDR3 DNA: TGTGCTAGTGGTCCGACAGGATACAATGAGCAGTTCTTC; clone size: few; V gene: TRBV12-5; J gene: TRBJ2-1; D gene: -
CDR3 protein: CSAPRQGAETGELFF; CDR3 DNA: TGCAGTGCGCCACGACAGGGGGCGGAAACCGGGGAGCTGTTTTTT; clone size: few; V gene: TRBV20-1; J gene: TRBJ2-2; D gene: TRBD1
CDR3 protein: CASSLETSPTYNEQFF; CDR3 DNA: TGTGCCAGCAGTTTGGAGACTAGCCCAACCTACAATGAGCAGTTCTTC; clone size: few; V gene: TRBV27; J gene: TRBJ2-1; D gene: TRBD2
CDR3 protein: CSAQDGFSTDTQYF; CDR3 DNA: TGCAGTGCTCAGGACGGTTTTAGCACAGATACGCAGTATTTT; clone size: few; V gene: TRBV20-1; J gene: TRBJ2-3; D gene: -
CDR3 protein: CSVRTGGDEQYF; CDR3 DNA: TGCAGCGTTCGGACAGGGGGCGACGAGCAGTACTTC; clone size: -; V gene: TRBV29-1; J gene: TRBJ2-7; D gene: TRBD1
CDR3 protein: CASGTLGQPQHF; CDR3 DNA: TGTGCCAGCGGTACATTGGGTCAGCCCCAGCATTTT; clone size: -; V gene: TRBV6-1; J gene: TRBJ1-5; D gene: -
CDR3 protein: CASSFERSSYNEQFF; CDR3 DNA: TGCGCCAGCAGCTTTGAGCGGAGCTCCTACAATGAGCAGTTCTTC; clone size: -; V gene: TRBV5-1; J gene: TRBJ2-1; D gene: -
CDR3 protein: CASSGGTGGKRTGELFF; CDR3 DNA: TGTGCCAGCAGTGGCGGTACAGGGGGCAAACGGACCGGGGAGCTGTTTTTT; clone size: once; V gene: TRBV25-1; J gene: TRBJ2-2; D gene: TRBD1
CDR3 protein: CSASGTARANTEAFF; CDR3 DNA: TGCAGTGCTAGTGGGACCGCTAGAGCGAACACTGAAGCTTTCTTT; clone size: -; V gene: TRBV20-1; J gene: TRBJ1-1; D gene: -
CDR3 protein: CASSRNGQSYGYTF; CDR3 DNA: TGTGCCAGCAGCCGCAACGGACAGAGCTATGGCTACACCTTC; clone size: -; V gene: TRBV7-2; J gene: TRBJ1-2; D gene: -
CDR3 protein: CASRLNGAEETQYF; CDR3 DNA: TGTGCCAGCAGGCTTAATGGGGCAGAAGAGACCCAGTACTTC; clone size: -; V gene: TRBV12-3/TRBV12-4; J gene: TRBJ2-5; D gene: -
CDR3 protein: CASSESRRGVANTEAFF; CDR3 DNA: TGCGCCAGCAGTGAGTCGCGCAGGGGGGTGGCGAACACTGAAGCTTTCTTT; clone size: few; V gene: TRBV10-1; J gene: TRBJ1-1; D gene: TRBD1
CDR3 protein: CASSEVSQETQYF; CDR3 DNA: TGTGCCAGCAGCGAAGTTTCCCAAGAGACCCAGTACTTC; clone size: few; V gene: TRBV2; J gene: TRBJ2-5; D gene: -
CDR3 protein: CASSFARSPSGNTIYF; CDR3 DNA: TGTGCCAGCAGCTTTGCACGGAGCCCCTCTGGAAACACCATATATTTT; clone size: -; V gene: TRBV5-8; J gene: TRBJ1-3; D gene: -
CDR3 protein: CSAVQGANTGELFF; CDR3 DNA: TGCAGTGCTGTACAGGGGGCGAACACCGGGGAGCTGTTTTTT; clone size: -; V gene: TRBV20-1; J gene: TRBJ2-2; D gene: TRBD1
CDR3 protein: CASSQGRGNEQYF; CDR3 DNA: TGTGCCAGCAGCCAAGGACGGGGAAACGAGCAGTACTTC; clone size: few; V gene: TRBV3-1; J gene: TRBJ2-7; D gene: -
CDR3 protein: CASSLRAHNTGELFF; CDR3 DNA: TGCGCCAGCAGCTTGCGGGCGCACAACACCGGGGAGCTGTTTTTT; clone size: few; V gene: TRBV5-1; J gene: TRBJ2-2; D gene: -
CDR3 protein: CASSLTQHADTQYF; CDR3 DNA: TGCGCCAGCAGCTTGACTCAACACGCAGATACGCAGTATTTT; clone size: -; V gene: TRBV5-1; J gene: TRBJ2-3; D gene: -
CDR3 protein: CASRSRAASTDTQYF; CDR3 DNA: TGTGCCAGCCGGTCCAGGGCGGCTAGCACAGATACGCAGTATTTT; clone size: -; V gene: TRBV7-2; J gene: TRBJ2-3; D gene: -
CDR3 protein: CASYGVNTEAFF; CDR3 DNA: TGCGCCAGTTATGGGGTCAACACTGAAGCTTTCTTT; clone size: -; V gene: TRBV5-1; J gene: TRBJ1-1; D gene: -
CDR3 protein: CSAKQGPSTDTQYF; CDR3 DNA: TGCAGTGCTAAACAGGGGCCCAGCACAGATACGCAGTATTTT; clone size: -; V gene: TRBV20-1; J gene: TRBJ2-3; D gene: TRBD1
CDR3 protein: CASSRQGVGNEQFF; CDR3 DNA: TGCGCCAGCAGCCGCCAGGGTGTCGGCAATGAGCAGTTCTTC; clone size: few; V gene: TRBV5-1; J gene: TRBJ2-1; D gene: -
CDR3 protein: CASSPGQTQYF; CDR3 DNA: TGTGCCAGCAGTCCTGGGCAGACCCAGTACTTC; clone size: many; V gene: TRBV12-3/TRBV12-4; J gene: TRBJ2-5; D gene: -
CDR3 protein: CASTRTGFGEQFF; CDR3 DNA: TGTGCCAGCACCCGGACAGGGTTCGGTGAGCAGTTCTTC; clone size: -; V gene: TRBV6-1; J gene: TRBJ2-1; D gene: TRBD1
CDR3 protein: CASSERNLAGGPNEQYF; CDR3 DNA: TGTGCCAGCAGTGAACGAAACCTAGCGGGAGGGCCCAACGAGCAGTACTTC; clone size: few; V gene: TRBV2; J gene: TRBJ2-7; D gene: TRBD2
CDR3 protein: CASRTAETQYF; CDR3 DNA: TGCGCCAGCAGGACCGCGGAGACCCAGTACTTC; clone size: few; V gene: TRBV5-1; J gene: TRBJ2-5; D gene: -
CDR3 protein: CASSPGQVNEKLFF; CDR3 DNA: TGTGCCAGCAGCCCGGGACAGGTTAATGAAAAACTGTTTTTT; clone size: -; V gene: TRBV7-9; J gene: TRBJ1-4; D gene: TRBD1
CDR3 protein: CASSSRRDYTYNEQFF; CDR3 DNA: TGTGCCAGCAGTTCACGCCGGGACTACACTTACAATGAGCAGTTCTTC; clone size: -; V gene: TRBV28; J gene: TRBJ2-1; D gene: TRBD2
CDR3 protein: CSAPVVANYGYTF; CDR3 DNA: TGCAGTGCTCCAGTGGTAGCTAACTATGGCTACACCTTC; clone size: few; V gene: TRBV20-1; J gene: TRBJ1-2; D gene: -
CDR3 protein: CSARTGGVYEQYF; CDR3 DNA: TGCAGTGCTAGAACAGGGGGCGTCTACGAGCAGTACTTC; clone size: -; V gene: TRBV20-1; J gene: TRBJ2-7; D gene: TRBD1
CDR3 protein: CSISGSDTQYF; CDR3 DNA: TGCAGCATCAGCGGGAGCGATACGCAGTATTTT; clone size: few; V gene: TRBV29-1; J gene: TRBJ2-3; D gene: TRBD2
CDR3 protein: CASSLALAGDGTEAFF; CDR3 DNA: TGTGCCAGCAGCTTAGCGTTGGCAGGGGACGGAACTGAAGCTTTCTTT; clone size: -; V gene: TRBV7-2; J gene: TRBJ1-1; D gene: -
CDR3 protein: CASSEAGGKDEQFF; CDR3 DNA: TGTGCCAGCAGTGAGGCGGGAGGGAAAGATGAGCAGTTCTTC; clone size: -; V gene: TRBV25-1; J gene: TRBJ2-1; D gene: TRBD2
CDR3 protein: CASYGQGGTGELFF; CDR3 DNA: TGTGCCAGCTATGGACAGGGCGGCACCGGGGAGCTGTTTTTT; clone size: few; V gene: TRBV12-3/TRBV12-4; J gene: TRBJ2-2; D gene: TRBD1
CDR3 protein: CSPSGRRYEQYF; CDR3 DNA: TGCAGCCCTAGCGGGAGAAGGTACGAGCAGTACTTC; clone size: -; V gene: TRBV20-1; J gene: TRBJ2-7; D gene: TRBD2
CDR3 protein: CSAGGDSNQPQHF; CDR3 DNA: TGCAGTGCTGGGGGAGATAGCAATCAGCCCCAGCATTTT; clone size: -; V gene: TRBV20-1; J gene: TRBJ1-5; D gene: -
CDR3 protein: CAISVQVEGEQFF; CDR3 DNA: TGTGCCATCAGTGTACAGGTGGAGGGTGAGCAGTTCTTC; clone size: -; V gene: TRBV10-3; J gene: TRBJ2-1; D gene: -
CDR3 protein: CASTGRGANTEAFF; CDR3 DNA: TGTGCCAGCACGGGGAGGGGCGCGAACACTGAAGCTTTCTTT; clone size: -; V gene: TRBV6-1; J gene: TRBJ1-1; D gene: -
CDR3 protein: CCASPTGGPNQPQHF; CDR3 DNA: TGCTGTGCTAGCCCGACAGGGGGACCAAATCAGCCCCAGCATTTT; clone size: -; V gene: TRBV20-1; J gene: TRBJ1-5; D gene: TRBD1